This entry is about one T cell receptor (beta chain). It has no known antigen specificity. Nothing much larger sits one base from this clone, and base qualities are not available. Checkpoint therapy began 14 to 28 days after autologous transplant, with ipilimumab given at 1 mg/kg intravenously on day 1 of selected weeks. The nivolumab dose was 3 mg/kg intravenously, delivered on day 1 of weeks 1, 4, 7, 10, and every two weeks through week 26. The study was a Phase Ib clinical trial testing combined checkpoint inhibition with ipilimumab and nivolumab as consolidation after autologous stem cell transplantation. The entry originates in a study of ipilimumab plus nivolumab after autologous stem cell transplantation (dated by TCRdb to the early 2020s). Broadly, across the study: A median of roughly five ipilimumab doses and 8 or 9 nivolumab doses was received by trial patients. The trial enrolled patients with high-risk diffuse large B cell lymphoma, mature T cell lymphoma, or multiple myeloma undergoing autologous transplant. The intent-to-treat population of the trial was made up of under 40 patients. Patients in the myeloma cohort were either high-risk and transplant-naive or had relapsed within 3 years of a first autologous transplant.

Cut back by 0 bases and 11 bases, the V and J ends lie 11 bases apart. Via the germline V gene, CDR1 is LGHNA and CDR2 YSLEER. The CDR3 contains 13 residues, cysteine and phenylalanine counted. Only the CDR3 part of the read is kept: 39 bases, read in frame from the first base. General study outcomes and caveats: Combined checkpoint inhibition as post-transplant consolidation was concluded by the authors to appear tolerable. The authors stated that profiles of the T cell receptor repertoire, regulatory T cell phenotype and gut microbiota provided a biologic rationale for studying this approach further.

The method was the immunoSEQ multiplex PCR assay. Imported from immuneACCESS, the table was reduced by TCRdb to in-frame sequences with V and J called. These copies leave out some clones; in studies compared against another copy, an unresolved V gene accounts for under half, and the cause of the remainder is not known. In all, the sample holds around 9,300 clones, and about 72% of those were seen once. 15% to 20% of the sample is held by the ten biggest clonotypes. Here the sequenced sample was PBMCs, taken in a trial of ipilimumab plus nivolumab as post-transplant consolidation. The TCR was taken from a female donor with multiple myeloma. The chain employs TRBV4-3 and TRBJ1-5, with an unclear D gene assignment. The encoded CDR3 is CASSQDLGGTQHF. The sequenced DNA is TGCGCCAGCAGCCAAGATCTTGGAGGAACCCAGCATTTT.